Below, one T cell receptor beta chain is given with its context. These data are taken from a study of sequential checkpoint blockade in melanoma. Study information: Each arm's sequence ended with maintenance nivolumab.

Germline CDR1 MNHEY, CDR2 SVGAGI. The CDR3 loop spans 13 amino acids. After removal of 4 bases from V and 1 base from J, the junction contained 0 bases not matched to a gene. Here immunoSEQ multiplex PCR was the method, and the copy in TCRdb shows in-frame clones only, minus some. Of under 8,500 clones listed, 78% were seen once; the top ten hold more than 7%. The treatment denotes: randomized to nivolumab then ipilimumab (arm A) or the reverse (arm B). None of the patients previously received DNA-damaging chemotherapy. Live CD3+CD8+ CD19− CD56− cells were sorted from PBMCs. The clonotype comes from a human donor with melanoma. The V call is TRBV6-5, the J call TRBJ1-1; 7 positions match TRBD1. Specimen: CD8+ T cells sorted from blood (inferred from file names), collected from a patient given nivolumab and ipilimumab in sequence. The CDR3 reads CASSWTGNTEAFF. The DNA for the CDR3 is TGTGCCAGCAGTTGGACAGGGAACACTGAAGCTTTCTTT.